This T cell receptor beta chain is drawn from a study of T cells in Graves' hyperthyroidism and ophthalmopathy. The study, taken as a whole, reports: A model of 13 V-J pairs discriminated ophthalmopathy from stable hyperthyroidism.

Amplification targeted TCR beta CDR3 regions from RNA transcripts. The TCR CDR3 first-round RT-PCR relied on the HTBI primer set. TCRdb redid the calling of the multiplex PCR reads with MiXCR, one entry per CDR3 protein. The repertoire has about 610,000 distinct CDR3 sequences, roughly a sixth of them found once; the top ten carry less than 3.5%. The table lists this clonotype with a count of one. Its antigen is still unknown. This could be a read error, since a much larger clone is one nucleotide away. A NOSPECS grade of at least 4, a Clinical Activity Score of at least 3 and duration under 3 months were recorded in ophthalmopathy patients. Out of 10 ml of fresh peripheral blood came the PBMCs. This TCR came from a woman between 40 and 55 years old with Graves' ophthalmopathy. Sequenced material: blood.

As DNA, the CDR3 is TGCAGTGCGATAAACGGACTAGGAGAGACCCAGTACTTC. Translating it yields CSAINGLGETQYF. The rearrangement uses TRBV20-1 and TRBJ2-5, with TRBD2 matching over 7 bases. J lost 4 bases, V lost 6 bases, and 8 bases had no gene match. Germline V gene sequence: CDR1 DFQATT, CDR2 SNEGSKA (reference sequence). The CDR3 totals 13 residues.